The 26 T cell receptor beta chains listed next were all sequenced from one sample in a study of CD8+ T cells in alopecia areata. The sequencing template was cDNA reverse transcribed from extracted RNA. The method was immunoSEQ multiplex PCR; TCRdb's version includes in-frame clones alone and lacks a portion of them. This repertoire holds around 3,200 clones, and none appear only once. Sequences were obtained from lesional skin. These receptors originate from a C3H/HeJ mouse with alopecia areata. Strain haplotype at MHC: H2-k.

This clone has more than one count but fewer than ten. Gene names follow the mouse nomenclature. The read comes to an end 4 residues before the CDR3 does, leaving the germline J gene to fill in the end. This chain uses TRBV13-2 with TRBJ2-1, with D perhaps TRBD2 (6 bases). The CDR3 is made up of 14 amino acids. Germline loops: CDR1 NNHNN, CDR2 SYGAGS (reference sequence). Trimming stripped 2 bases from V and 3 bases from J, with 9 bases between. The covered CDR3 bases are TGTGCCAGCGGTGAACTGGGTTTCTATGCT. This sequence encodes CASGELGFYA. The entire CDR3 reads CASGELGFYAEQFF.

This clone occurred many times. Mouse gene names and germline throughout. The observed sequence ends 4 residues before the CDR3 terminus, with the missing tail filled in from the germline J gene. V usage is TRBV31 and J usage is TRBJ1-4, with 7 bases matching TRBD1. This CDR3 has 15 amino acids. Trimming cost V 3 bases and J 0 bases; bases outside gene matches: 4. Germline assignment: CDR1 GKSSPN and CDR2 SITVG. CDR3 loop: CAWSAGTVSNERLFF. The CDR3 bases that were read are TGTGCCTGGAGCGCCGGGACAGTTTCCAACGAA.

This clone was seen only a few times. Gene labels here are mouse ones. The read terminates 4 residues ahead of where the CDR3 ends, so the germline J gene completes it. The rearrangement links TRBV13-1 to TRBJ1-2; 7 nucleotides agree with TRBD1. The germline CDR1 and CDR2 sequences are NSHNY and SYGAGN. This CDR3 has 14 residues. V trimming: 2 bases; J trimming: 3 bases; junction bases outside the gene matches: 4. The sequenced CDR3 bases are TGTGCCAGCAGTGAAGGTCAGGGGGACTCC. It specifies CASSEGQGDS. The full-length CDR3 reads as CASSEGQGDSDYTF.

This clone was recorded many times. The gene names given are mouse names. The CDR3 is cut off 4 residues early in the read; its end comes from the germline J gene. The genes are TRBV5 and TRBJ1-4; TRBD1 matches 7 bases. Per germline, CDR1 LGHNA and CDR2 YNLKQL (reference sequence). CDR3 length: 16 amino acids. With 0 bases clipped from V and 3 bases from J, the junction kept 4 bases outside the gene matches. The CDR3: CASSQDGGGANERLFF. The CDR3 bases that were read are TGTGCCAGCAGCCAAGATGGAGGGGGCGCCAACGAA.

This clone has ten or more counts. Genes and germline come from the mouse. The read terminates 4 residues ahead of where the CDR3 ends, so the germline J gene completes it. The gene calls are TRBV5 and TRBJ1-2; 9 bases agree with TRBD1. With 1 base clipped from V and 1 base from J, the junction kept 7 bases outside the gene matches. CDR3 size: 17 residues. Germline CDR1 is LGHNA and CDR2 is YNLKQL (reference sequence). The CDR3 bases that were read are TGTGCCAGCAGCCAAGGCCCCGGGGACAGGGAAAACTCC. The encoded protein is CASSQGPGDRENS. In full, the CDR3 is CASSQGPGDRENSDYTF.

This clone was detected ten times or more. Germline and genes here are mouse. Read sequence stops 4 residues before the CDR3 end, and the germline J gene provides the missing end. The genes are TRBV13-1 and TRBJ1-1, with D possibly matching TRBD1 (5 bases). The germline CDR1 and CDR2 sequences are NSHNY and SYGAGN. The CDR3 spans 14 residues. The CDR3 reads CASSDRQGGTEVFF. CDR3 DNA (partial): TGTGCCAGCAGTGATCGGCAGGGAGGGACA.

This clone was counted ten times or more. Gene names follow the mouse nomenclature. The CDR3 extends 4 residues past the end of the read, so its final part is completed from the germline J gene. The V and J genes are TRBV1 and TRBJ2-1; 7 positions match TRBD2. Germline assignment: CDR1 NSQYPW and CDR2 LRSPGD (reference sequence). CDR3 length equals 14 residues. Germline trimming cut 5 bases from V and 3 bases from J; bases unmatched to any gene: 4. The CDR3 spells CTCSPWGSYAEQFF. CDR3 DNA (partial): TGCACCTGCAGTCCCTGGGGGTCCTATGCT.

This clone was seen repeatedly, ten times or more. The gene names here belong to mouse. Read coverage stops 4 residues before the CDR3 terminus; the germline J gene supplies the remainder. The rearrangement links TRBV13-2 to TRBJ2-7; weak D call: TRBD1 (5 bases). Trimming stripped 1 base from V and 3 bases from J, with 8 bases between. The CDR3 length is 13 residues. CDR1 and CDR2 from the germline V gene are NNHNN and SYGAGS (reference sequence). The covered CDR3 bases are TGTGCCAGCGGTGATTTGACAGTCTAT. It yields the protein CASGDLTVY. In full, the CDR3 reads CASGDLTVYEQYF.

This clone occurred many times. Mouse gene names and germline throughout. Read sequence stops 4 residues before the CDR3 end, and the germline J gene provides the missing end. V usage is TRBV5 and J usage is TRBJ2-7, with 11 bases that match TRBD2. Trimming cost V 3 bases and J 0 bases; bases outside gene matches: 1. This CDR3 spans 15 amino acids. Germline CDR1 reads LGHNA; CDR2 reads YNLKQL (reference sequence). The DNA read from the CDR3 is TGTGCCAGCAGCCAGGACTGGGGGGACTCCTAT. Translation gives CASSQDWGDSY. The complete CDR3 reads CASSQDWGDSYEQYF.

A note on this clone: This may stem from a read error, because a much larger clone lies one nucleotide away. Gene names follow the mouse nomenclature. The read terminates 4 residues ahead of where the CDR3 ends, so the germline J gene completes it. The chain links TRBV31 to TRBJ1-2; 12 bases agree with TRBD1. CDR1 and CDR2 (germline): GKSSPN, SITVG. The CDR3 consists of 16 residues. The DNA read from the CDR3 is TGTGCTAGCAGTAGAGCTGGGACAGGGGGCCACTCC. Protein: CASSRAGTGGHS. The entire CDR3 protein reads CASSRAGTGGHSDYTF.

This clone has ten or more counts. Gene names and germline match the mouse. The CDR3 extends 4 residues past the end of the read, so its final part is completed from the germline J gene. Other nucleotide sequences from this sample produce the same CDR3. This chain uses TRBV13-3 with TRBJ1-1, with a tentative D call TRBD1 (5 bases). The germline V gene has CDR1 NNHDY and CDR2 SYVADS. Deletions cut 5 bases from V and 0 bases from J, with 8 bases between. This CDR3 is 13 amino acids long. This CDR3 is CASRPGQNTEVFF. The sequenced CDR3 bases are TGTGCCAGCAGGCCGGGACAGAACACA.

This clone occurred a few times. A clone one base away is much larger, so this may be a read error. These gene names are mouse names. The CDR3 end falls 4 residues outside the read, so it is completed with the germline J gene. Other DNA sequences from this sample encode an identical CDR3 as well. This sequence joins TRBV4 and TRBJ1-2, with TRBD1 identical over 8 bases. The V and J ends lost 5 bases and 2 bases, in that order; junction bases with no gene match: 4. There are 14 residues in the CDR3. The germline V gene encodes CDR1 LGHDT and CDR2 YNNKQL (reference sequence). The sequenced CDR3 bases are TGTGCCAGCAGCCCGGACAGGGCCAACTCC. Amino acids: CASSPDRANS. The whole CDR3 sequence reads CASSPDRANSDYTF.

This clone turned up a few times. The gene names here belong to mouse. The CDR3 end falls 4 residues outside the read, so it is completed with the germline J gene. The rearrangement joins TRBV4 to TRBJ2-1, with D tentatively TRBD1 (6 bases). The CDR3 extends over 14 amino acids. Germline CDR1 is LGHDT and CDR2 is YNNKQL (reference sequence). Trimming removed 4 bases from V and 3 bases from J, with 10 bases in between. CDR3 DNA, as far as it was read: TGTGCCAGCAGCTCCGGGACATCCTATGCT. Translated, it gives CASSSGTSYA. The CDR3, in full, reads CASSSGTSYAEQFF.

Ten or more counts support this clone. Gene names follow the mouse nomenclature. From the germline J gene comes the end of the CDR3, since the read stops 4 residues before it. The chain recombines TRBV19 with TRBJ2-2; 10 positions agree with TRBD1. The CDR3 covers 16 residues. Germline V gives CDR1 FNHDT, CDR2 SITEND (reference sequence). Germline trimming cut 2 bases from V and 4 bases from J; bases unmatched to any gene: 5. CDR3 DNA (partial): TGTGCCAGCAGTATCTTGACAGGGGGCGGCACCGGG. It yields the protein CASSILTGGGTG. The complete CDR3 protein is CASSILTGGGTGQLYF.

This clone showed up many times. Genes here carry mouse names. The CDR3 end is not reached by the read, which stops 4 residues before it; the germline J gene fills it in. J is TRBJ2-2 and V is TRBV5; 8 bases are shared with TRBD1. After removal of 0 bases from V and 3 bases from J, the junction contained 3 bases not matched to a gene. The CDR3 extends over 16 amino acids. Looked up from germline, CDR1 is LGHNA and CDR2 is YNLKQL (reference sequence). The sequenced part of the CDR3 DNA is TGTGCCAGCAGCCAAGACCCAGGGGGCGACACCGGG. Amino acids: CASSQDPGGDTG. The whole CDR3 is CASSQDPGGDTGQLYF.

This clone turned up a few times. The gene names here belong to mouse. The read ends 4 residues early relative to the CDR3; the germline J gene fills the gap. V gene TRBV19 combines with J gene TRBJ2-5; perhaps TRBD1 as D (5 bases). CDR1 FNHDT and CDR2 SITEND come from the germline V gene (reference sequence). The CDR3 consists of 13 residues. V lost 5 bases and J lost 3, with 10 bases in between. The CDR3 DNA, read in part, is TGTGCCAGCAGCACCAGGGCACAAGAC. Translated, it gives CASSTRAQD. The CDR3 in its entirety is CASSTRAQDTQYF.

This clone was seen repeatedly, ten times or more. Mouse gene names and germline throughout. CDR3 sequence: CASSVRDWGASAETLYF. The covered CDR3 bases are TGTGCCAGCAGTGTCCGGGACTGGGGGGCTAGTGCAGAA. J is TRBJ2-3 and V is TRBV13-3; 12 positions agree with TRBD2. The read comes to an end 4 residues before the CDR3 does, leaving the germline J gene to fill in the end. The length of the CDR3 is 17 residues. In germline, CDR1 is NNHDY, CDR2 SYVADS. With 3 bases clipped from V and 0 bases from J, the junction kept 5 bases outside the gene matches.

About this clone: Germline and genes here are mouse. The read ends 4 residues early relative to the CDR3; the germline J gene fills the gap. The genes are TRBV29 and TRBJ2-7; TRBD2 matches 8 bases. The germline V gene has CDR1 MSHET and CDR2 SYDVDS. This CDR3 region has 14 residues. The sequenced part of the CDR3 DNA is TGTGCTAGCACCATGGGGGGGGGACGATAT. Translation: CASTMGGGRY. The whole CDR3 protein reads CASTMGGGRYEQYF.

This clone was detected ten times or more. The genes are named according to mouse. The sequenced fragment ends 4 residues before the CDR3 boundary, so the rest is inferred from the germline J gene. The V call is TRBV13-2, the J call TRBJ2-4; the match to TRBD2 covers 12 bases. The germline gives CDR1 NNHNN, CDR2 SYGAGS (reference sequence). Losses at the gene ends were 4 bases for V and 0 bases for J; bases not matched to a gene: 6. The CDR3 covers 17 residues. CDR3 in amino acids: CASGPGLGGLSQNTLYF. CDR3 DNA, as far as it was read: TGTGCCAGCGGTCCGGGACTGGGGGGCCTTAGTCAAAAC.

This clone was picked up many times. The listed genes are named as in mouse. The CDR3 end is not reached by the read, which stops 4 residues before it; the germline J gene fills it in. The rearrangement joins TRBV2 to TRBJ2-1; 12 bases are a match to TRBD2. V trimming: 5 bases; J trimming: 6 bases; junction bases outside the gene matches: 5. Per the germline V gene, CDR1 is LGHNA and CDR2 is YSYQKL. The CDR3 runs to 15 residues. CDR3 in amino acids: CASSGWDWGAAEQFF. The CDR3 DNA, read in part, is TGTGCCAGCAGCGGTTGGGACTGGGGGGCTGCT.

This clone has a count of ten or more. All gene names here are mouse names. Read coverage stops 4 residues before the CDR3 terminus; the germline J gene supplies the remainder. The chain employs TRBV19 and TRBJ1-1, with D perhaps TRBD1 (6 bases). V lost 3 bases and J 4 bases, leaving 10 bases between the germline ends. This CDR3 region has 13 residues. The germline gives CDR1 FNHDT, CDR2 SITEND (reference sequence). Incomplete CDR3 DNA: TGTGCCAGCAGTAGGGGGCGAGGCACA. This gives the protein CASSRGRGT. The CDR3 as a whole reads CASSRGRGTEVFF. Full variable domain (remainder filled in from reference TRBV19 and TRBJ1-1): GGIITQTPKFLIGQEGQKLTLKCQQNFNHDTMYWYRQDSGKGLRLIYYSITENDLQKGDLSEGYDASREKKSSFSLTVTSAQKNEMAVFLCASSRGRGTEVFFGKGTRLTVV.

The sample holds many counts of this clone. The germline and genes are mouse ones. The sequenced fragment ends 4 residues before the CDR3 boundary, so the rest is inferred from the germline J gene. The rearrangement links TRBV4 to TRBJ1-2, with 9 bases matching TRBD1. V gave up 4 bases and J gave up 2 bases; unmatched junction bases: 5. Looked up from germline, CDR1 is LGHDT and CDR2 is YNNKQL (reference sequence). The CDR3 is made up of 15 amino acids. The CDR3 spells CASSLTGGGNSDYTF. The covered CDR3 bases are TGTGCCAGCAGCTTGACAGGGGGAGGGAACTCC.

This clone was picked up many times. All gene names here are mouse names. The DNA ends 4 residues before the CDR3 does, and the rest of the CDR3 is filled in from the germline J gene. The rearrangement uses TRBV1 and TRBJ2-5, with 7 positions matching TRBD1. Germline CDR1 and CDR2: NSQYPW and LRSPGD (reference sequence). The CDR3 sequence is 15 residues long. Trimming removed 0 bases from V and 2 bases from J; junction bases left unmatched: 2. The CDR3 loop is CTCSADRTGQDTQYF. The CDR3 bases that were read are TGCACCTGCAGTGCAGATCGGACAGGCCAAGAC.

Worth noting for this clone: With a far larger clone one base away, a read error is the likely cause. Gene names are mouse gene names. The sequenced fragment ends 4 residues before the CDR3 boundary, so the rest is inferred from the germline J gene. The rearrangement joins TRBV13-1 to TRBJ2-5, with 8 bases that match TRBD1. The length of the CDR3 is 14 residues. Germline-derived CDR1 and CDR2 are NSHNY and SYGAGN. CDR3 DNA, as far as it was read: TGTGCCAGCAGTGATGGGGACAGGAGAGAC. Translating gives CASSDGDRRD. The CDR3 as a whole reads CASSDGDRRDTQYF.

This clone has ten or more counts. Mouse germline and gene names are used. The read ends 4 residues shy of where the CDR3 ends; the end is completed using the germline J gene. The rearrangement joins TRBV17 to TRBJ2-1, with TRBD1 identical over 8 bases. This CDR3 region has 14 residues. Germline V CDR1 and CDR2: MNHDT, YYDKIL. CDR3 DNA (partial): TGTGCTAGCAGTAGAAGGCAGGGGGCTCCT. Its protein is CASSRRQGAP. The entire CDR3 protein reads CASSRRQGAPEQFF.

Ten or more counts support this clone. Mouse gene names apply. The DNA ends 4 residues before the CDR3 does, and the rest of the CDR3 is filled in from the germline J gene. This chain links TRBV2 with TRBJ2-5; TRBD1 might be the D (6 bases). The CDR3 spans 14 residues. Per the germline V gene, CDR1 is LGHNA and CDR2 is YSYQKL. This CDR3 is CASSQEGTKDTQYF. CDR3 DNA (partial): TGTGCCAGCAGCCAAGAGGGGACAAAAGAC.